This T cell receptor (beta chain) came from a study of OX40 agonist ivuxolimab in advanced cancers. Study in general: Patients undergoing dose escalation presented with hepatocellular carcinoma, melanoma, renal cell or head and neck cancer. Findings and caveats of the study: The authors did not determine the antigen specificity of the expanded peripheral T cells.

The CDR3 runs to 14 residues. J was trimmed by 4 bases and V by 3 bases; bases with no gene match: 4. Germline CDR1 reads SQVTM; CDR2 reads ANQGSEA. The protocol was immunoSEQ multiplex PCR, while the TCRdb copy is restricted to in-frame clones and leaves out a portion. The data hold 70,000 to 85,000 clones, with 70% to 85% observed a single time. About this clone itself: No antigen is known for it.

The sequenced sample was CD4+ or CD8+ T cells sorted from blood, obtained in a trial of the OX40 agonist ivuxolimab. The chain recombines TRBV29-1 with TRBJ1-1; TRBD1 matches at 11 bases. This TCR derives from an adult with an advanced solid tumor such as melanoma, head and neck, liver or kidney cancer. In nucleotides, the CDR3 is TGCAGCGTTGAGACCGGGACAGGGGGCACTGAAGCTTTCTTT. This codes for CSVETGTGGTEAFF.